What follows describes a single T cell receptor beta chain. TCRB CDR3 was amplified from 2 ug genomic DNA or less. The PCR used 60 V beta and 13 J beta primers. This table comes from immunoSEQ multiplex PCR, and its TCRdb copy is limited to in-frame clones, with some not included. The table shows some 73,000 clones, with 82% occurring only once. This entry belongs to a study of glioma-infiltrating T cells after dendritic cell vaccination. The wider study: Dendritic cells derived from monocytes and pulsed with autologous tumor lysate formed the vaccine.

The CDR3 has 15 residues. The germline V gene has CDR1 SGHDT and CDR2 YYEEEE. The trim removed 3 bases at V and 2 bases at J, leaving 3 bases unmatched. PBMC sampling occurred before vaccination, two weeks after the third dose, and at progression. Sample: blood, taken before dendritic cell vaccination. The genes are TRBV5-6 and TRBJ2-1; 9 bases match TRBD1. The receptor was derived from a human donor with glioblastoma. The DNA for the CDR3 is TGTGCCAGCAGCTCGGACAGGGGCGCCTACAATGAGCAGTTCTTC. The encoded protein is CASSSDRGAYNEQFF.